The 25 T cell receptor beta chains reported below all come from one sample, sequenced in a study of cytomegalovirus exposure and HLA in healthy donors. The primer mix had 60 Vbeta and 13 Jbeta primers. The protocol was immunoSEQ multiplex PCR, while the TCRdb copy is restricted to in-frame clones and leaves out a portion. The sample contains about 140,000 clones, over 60% of which appear only once. Sequenced sample: PBMCs. These receptors were collected from a female donor in good health and CMV-seronegative.

The chain has TRBV11-2 and TRBJ1-4; no reliable D call. Trimming pared 8 bases from V and 7 bases from J, leaving 20 bases between. Looked up from germline, CDR1 is SGHAT and CDR2 is FQNNGV. The CDR3 sequence is 15 residues long. As DNA, the CDR3 is TGTGCCAGCGGCTACAGCTCCCCGAGAAGTGAAAAACTGTTTTTT. As protein: CASGYSSPRSEKLFF.

The V gene is TRBV11-2, the J gene TRBJ2-3; 10 bases map to TRBD2. The CDR3 extends over 16 amino acids. Germline V lookup: CDR1 SGHAT, CDR2 FQNNGV. V gave up 1 base and J gave up 6 bases; unmatched junction bases: 7. The CDR3 nucleotides read TGTGCCAGCAGCTTAGGTCCAGCGGGGGGGGAGGATACGCAGTATTTT. Amino acid sequence: CASSLGPAGGEDTQYF.

The chain combines TRBV5-1 with TRBJ1-2, with 9 bases fitting TRBD1. Germline CDR1 is SGHRS and CDR2 is YFSETQ. The CDR3 spans 15 residues. The trim removed 2 bases at V and 2 bases at J, leaving 4 bases unmatched. Here the CDR3 DNA reads TGCGCCAGCAGCTTAGTACAGGGGGCAAACTATGGCTACACCTTC. Protein sequence: CASSLVQGANYGYTF.

The chain combines TRBV2 with TRBJ1-5; possibly TRBD1 for D (5 bases). The ends were cut back, 3 bases at V and 5 bases at J, with 14 bases in the middle. CDR1 and CDR2 from the germline V gene are SNHLY and FYNNEI. This CDR3 is built from 15 residues. The CDR3 region has the DNA TGTGCCAGCAGTGAGATGGGGCAGTTAGATCAGCCCCAGCATTTT. It is translated as CASSEMGQLDQPQHF.

Concerning this clone: Compared with germline, one end of the junction differs, possibly owing to a read error. The V and J genes are TRBV7-7 and TRBJ2-1; 13 nucleotides align to TRBD2. Per germline, CDR1 SSHAT and CDR2 FNYEAQ (reference sequence). CDR3 length: 15 residues. The CDR3 is CASSNGLAGAHEQFF. The CDR3 nucleotides are TGTGCTAGCAGCAACGGACTAGCGGGAGCCCATGAGCAGTTCTTC.

The genes are TRBV28 and TRBJ1-2; perhaps TRBD1 as D (5 bases). This CDR3 has 15 residues. V lost 2 bases to trimming and J lost 2 bases, with 12 bases between them. CDR1 MDHEN and CDR2 SYDVKM come from the germline V gene. CDR3 loop: CASSLGTGTNYGYTF. CDR3 coding DNA: TGTGCCAGCAGTTTAGGTACAGGCACCAACTATGGCTACACCTTC.

For this clone: At the DNA level, this CDR3 is encoded by other sequences in the same sample as well. The J gene is TRBJ2-3, the V gene TRBV6-1; the D is unclear. This CDR3 is 13 amino acids long. Per germline, CDR1 MNHNS and CDR2 SASEGT. V lost 2 bases, J lost 3 bases, and 6 bases lay in between. This chain's CDR3 is CASSELRTDTQYF. CDR3 DNA sequence: TGTGCCAGCAGTGAACTCAGGACAGATACGCAGTATTTT.

This clone has only one observation. This rearrangement joins TRBV7-9 to TRBJ2-1; TRBD1 matches 7 bases. CDR3 length equals 15 residues. With V trimmed by 5 bases and J by 6 bases, 10 bases remained unmatched. Per the germline V gene, CDR1 is SEHNR and CDR2 is FQNEAQ (reference sequence). The DNA for the CDR3 is TGTGCCAGCAGCCATCAGGGGGTTATCCTCAATGAGCAGTTCTTC. This gives the protein CASSHQGVILNEQFF.

The V gene is TRBV2, the J gene TRBJ2-7, with 11 bases identical to TRBD2. The CDR3 sequence is 14 residues long. Germline lookup yields CDR1 SNHLY and CDR2 FYNNEI. V trimming: 6 bases; J trimming: 6 bases; junction bases outside the gene matches: 7. CDR3 DNA sequence: TGTGCCAGCAGACCGACTAGCGGGGCCGGCGAGCAGTACTTC. The encoded protein is CASRPTSGAGEQYF.

The gene calls are TRBV6-5 and TRBJ2-1, with D possibly being TRBD1 (6 bases). This CDR3 comprises 16 residues. Germline V lookup: CDR1 MNHEY, CDR2 SVGAGI. V shed 2 bases and J shed 8 bases, with 19 bases lying between them. The CDR3 DNA follows: TGTGCCAGCAGTTACGAGGGGCAGGGGCTCGGCGATGAGCAGTTCTTC. Amino acid sequence: CASSYEGQGLGDEQFF.

The chain uses TRBV6-1 and TRBJ1-6, with a weak D call TRBD1 (5 bases). CDR3 length equals 12 residues. Per germline, CDR1 MNHNS and CDR2 SASEGT. The ends were cut back, 8 bases at V and 7 bases at J, with 9 bases in the middle. The CDR3 DNA reads as TGTGCCAGCGGGGCCCGGAATTCACCCCTCCACTTT. Protein product: CASGARNSPLHF.

CDR3 sequence reads: CASSQDGGGLLQETQYF. The CDR3 DNA reads as TGCGCCAGCAGCCAAGACGGGGGGGGACTACTACAAGAGACCCAGTACTTC. This sequence joins TRBV4-1 and TRBJ2-5; 8 positions agree with TRBD2. There are 17 residues in the CDR3. Per germline, CDR1 MGHRA and CDR2 YSYEKL. Trimming cost V 0 bases and J 2 bases; bases outside gene matches: 8.

The chain combines TRBV25-1 with TRBJ1-1; D is perhaps TRBD1 (5 bases). Germline CDR1 is MGHDK and CDR2 is SYGVNS. With 3 bases removed from V and 1 base from J, the gap between germline ends came to 18 bases. This CDR3 is 17 amino acids long. The CDR3, as DNA: TGTGCCAGCAGTGATCTTGACCCATGGGGGGGGAACACTGAAGCTTTCTTT. Encoded protein: CASSDLDPWGGNTEAFF.

The V call is TRBV5-6, the J call TRBJ2-3; 8 nucleotides agree with TRBD1. This CDR3 spans 16 amino acids. V dropped 3 bases and J dropped 6; count of bases not matched to a gene: 12. Germline CDR1 reads SGHDT; CDR2 reads YYEEEE. In DNA, the CDR3 is TGTGCCAGCAGCTCCCGGACAGGGAGCACAGGGGATACGCAGTATTTT. Residues: CASSSRTGSTGDTQYF.

This chain uses TRBV7-8 with TRBJ2-1, with 8 bases identical to TRBD2. The CDR3 contains 14 residues. Germline loops: CDR1 SGHVS, CDR2 FQNEAQ. V gave up 2 bases and J gave up 9 bases; unmatched junction bases: 6. The CDR3 region is CASSLSGGLSEQFF. In nucleotides, the CDR3 is TGTGCCAGCAGCTTATCGGGGGGGCTAAGTGAGCAGTTCTTC.

V and J are TRBV10-1 and TRBJ2-3; D unresolved. CDR1 WNHNN and CDR2 SYGVQD come from the germline V gene (reference sequence). The V end was cut by 2 bases, the J end by 6 bases, with 6 bases between. This CDR3 is 12 amino acids long. The CDR3 spells CASSEPGDTQYF. CDR3 sequence (DNA): TGCGCCAGCAGTGAGCCCGGGGATACGCAGTATTTT.

V gene TRBV10-3 combines with J gene TRBJ1-5, with D possibly TRBD1 on 6 matching bases. The germline CDR1 and CDR2 sequences are ENHRY and SYGVKD. Between the trimmed V and J ends, which lost 6 bases and 4 bases, there was a span of 10 bases. The CDR3 loop spans 13 amino acids. As DNA, the CDR3 is TGTGCCATCAGCACAGGGCAAAATCAGCCCCAGCATTTT. Translation gives CAISTGQNQPQHF.

The V and J genes are TRBV6-5 and TRBJ2-7, with 11 bases aligning to TRBD1. V lost 7 bases and J lost 2; bases outside the gene matches: 4. The CDR3 is 14 amino acids. The germline V gene encodes CDR1 MNHEY and CDR2 SVGAGI. This chain's CDR3 is CASTWGQGAYEQYF. The DNA of the CDR3 is TGTGCCAGCACCTGGGGACAGGGGGCCTACGAGCAGTACTTC.

The rearrangement uses TRBV9 and TRBJ1-1; D might be TRBD1 (6 bases). The germline gives CDR1 SGDLS, CDR2 YYNGEE. V was cut by 0 bases and J by 1 base, with 13 bases left in between. The CDR3 loop spans 16 amino acids. CDR3 nucleotides: TGTGCCAGCAGCGTAGTACCTGGGGGGGCGAACACTGAAGCTTTCTTT. Translating gives CASSVVPGGANTEAFF. Complete variable domain (other parts from reference TRBV9 and TRBJ1-1): DSGVTQTPKHLITATGQRVTLRCSPRSGDLSVYWYQQSLDQGLQFLIQYYNGEERAKGNILERFSAQQFPDLHSELNLSSLELGDSALYFCASSVVPGGANTEAFFGQGTRLTVV.

As to this clone: Likely a read error: the CDR3 ends without its conserved phenylalanine or tryptophan. The rearrangement uses TRBV28 and TRBJ2-7; the D gene is possibly TRBD1 (7 bases). Germline CDR1 and CDR2: MDHEN and SYDVKM. The CDR3 is 16 residues long. V lost 3 bases and J lost 2, with 17 bases in between. Here the CDR3 reads CASSLISGGSPYEQYL. CDR3 nucleotide sequence: TGTGCCAGCAGTTTGATCTCAGGGGGGTCTCCCTACGAGCAGTACCTC.

The rearrangement uses TRBV6-1 and TRBJ2-7, with 9 positions matching TRBD1. Germline CDR1 MNHNS, CDR2 SASEGT. V lost 2 bases to trimming and J lost 0 bases; unmatched junction nucleotides: 8. The CDR3 has 17 residues. CDR3 coding DNA: TGTGCCAGCAGTGAACTTGACCGGGACAGGGCCTCCTACGAGCAGTACTTC. Protein: CASSELDRDRASYEQYF.

In the case of this clone: At one boundary the junction diverges from the germline segment, which might be a read error. The chain links TRBV7-7 to TRBJ2-5; D is perhaps TRBD2 (6 bases). CDR3 length: 13 amino acids. The germline CDR1 and CDR2 sequences are SSHAT and FNYEAQ (reference sequence). Here the CDR3 DNA reads TGTGCTAGCAGCTTAGTAGGTGGCGGGGCCCAGTACTTC. This encodes CASSLVGGGAQYF.

V gene TRBV5-4 combines with J gene TRBJ2-3, with 7 bases identical to TRBD1. V dropped 0 bases and J dropped 6; count of bases not matched to a gene: 10. Per the germline V gene, CDR1 is SGHNT and CDR2 is YYREEE (reference sequence). This CDR3 has 16 amino acids. The CDR3 protein is CASSLGAGGRLDTQYF. The CDR3 DNA is TGTGCCAGCAGCTTGGGGGCAGGGGGTCGGTTGGATACGCAGTATTTT. Using reference TRBV5-4 and TRBJ2-3 for the parts outside the CDR3, the full variable domain is ETGVTQSPTHLIKTRGQQVTLRCSSQSGHNTVSWYQQALGQGPQFIFQYYREEENGRGNFPPRFSGLQFPNYSSELNVNALELDDSALYLCASSLGAGGRLDTQYFGPGTRLTVL.

The genes are TRBV6-5 and TRBJ1-4; D might be TRBD1 (5 bases). V gave up 4 bases and J gave up 3 bases, with 12 bases separating them. Germline lookup yields CDR1 MNHEY and CDR2 SVGAGI. This CDR3 is 15 amino acids long. Written as DNA, the CDR3 is TGTGCCAGCAGTTCGTTAGGGGCGCCTAATGAAAAACTGTTTTTT. Its translation is CASSSLGAPNEKLFF.

CDR3 sequence (DNA): TGTGCCAGCAGGAGGACAGGGAACAATCAGCCCCAGCATTTT. Translated, it gives CASRRTGNNQPQHF. The rearrangement uses TRBV28 and TRBJ1-5; TRBD1 agrees at 8 bases. This CDR3 has 14 residues. V shed 6 bases, J shed 3 bases, and the junction held 4 bases outside the gene matches. The germline CDR1 and CDR2 sequences are MDHEN and SYDVKM.